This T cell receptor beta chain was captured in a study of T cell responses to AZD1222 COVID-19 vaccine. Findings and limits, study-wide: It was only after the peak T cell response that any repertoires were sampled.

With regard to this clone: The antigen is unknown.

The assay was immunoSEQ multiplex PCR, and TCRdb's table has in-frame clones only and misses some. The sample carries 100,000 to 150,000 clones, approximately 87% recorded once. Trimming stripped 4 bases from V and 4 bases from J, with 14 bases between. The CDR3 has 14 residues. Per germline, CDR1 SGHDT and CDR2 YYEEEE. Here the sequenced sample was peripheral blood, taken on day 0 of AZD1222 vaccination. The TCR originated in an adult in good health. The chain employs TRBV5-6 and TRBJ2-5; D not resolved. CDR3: CASSPGGFAETQYF. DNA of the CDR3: TGTGCCAGCAGCCCCGGCGGTTTCGCAGAGACCCAGTACTTC. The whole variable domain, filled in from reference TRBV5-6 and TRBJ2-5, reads DAGVTQSPTHLIKTRGQQVTLRCSPKSGHDTVSWYQQALGQGPQFIFQYYEEEERQRGNFPDRFSGHQFPNYSSELNVNALLLGDSALYLCASSPGGFAETQYFGPGTRLLVL.